There are a few counts of the clone carrying this T cell receptor (beta chain). Only in-frame clones appear in the TCRdb table, and some are missing; sequencing was by immunoSEQ multiplex PCR. The data hold 150,000 to 190,000 clones, with about 86% observed a single time. The recovered donors of Cohort 3 showed two negative PCRs, clearance, or symptom resolution. The source of the sample is a study of blood T cell repertoires in COVID-19. Sample: PBMCs or T cells enriched from blood (not recorded which). The receptor comes from a man aged 50 or older who had recovered from COVID-19.

The CDR3 loop is CASSVGQARIGGYTF. In nucleotides, the CDR3 is TGTGCCAGTAGTGTGGGACAGGCCCGAATCGGAGGCTACACCTTC. The gene calls are TRBV19 and TRBJ1-2; 8 nucleotides align to TRBD1. The germline gives CDR1 LNHDA, CDR2 SQIVND (reference sequence). With 5 bases clipped from V and 8 bases from J, the junction kept 13 bases outside the gene matches. The CDR3 runs to 15 residues.